The 25 T cell receptor beta chains presented below share a single source sample, sequenced in a study of blood T cell dynamics during melanoma immunotherapy. Here immunoSEQ multiplex PCR was the method, and the copy in TCRdb shows in-frame clones only, minus some. Counted here are about 15,000 clones, more than 75% occurring once; the ten biggest clones make up about 4.2%. Time point described: pre-treatment baseline. Sequencing was performed on blood, taken from a patient treated with checkpoint blockade. All receptors derive from a human donor with melanoma.

The chain uses TRBV5-4 and TRBJ2-3; D is possibly TRBD2 (7 bases). The CDR3 spans 14 residues. CDR1 and CDR2 (germline): SGHNT, YYREEE (reference sequence). V lost 4 bases to trimming and J lost 2 bases, with 11 bases between them. CDR3 nucleotides: TGTGCCAGCAGCAGGGGGGGGCCCACAGATACGCAGTATTTT. Its protein is CASSRGGPTDTQYF. Together with reference TRBV5-4 and TRBJ2-3, the CDR3 gives the full variable domain: ETGVTQSPTHLIKTRGQQVTLRCSSQSGHNTVSWYQQALGQGPQFIFQYYREEENGRGNFPPRFSGLQFPNYSSELNVNALELDDSALYLCASSRGGPTDTQYFGPGTRLTVL.

Regarding this clone: At the DNA level, this CDR3 is encoded by other sequences in the same sample as well. The rearrangement links TRBV5-4 to TRBJ2-5; 8 bases fit TRBD2. CDR1 and CDR2 (germline): SGHNT, YYREEE (reference sequence). The CDR3 covers 15 residues. Germline trimming cut 0 bases from V and 2 bases from J; bases unmatched to any gene: 3. The CDR3 region is CASSLVAGTQETQYF. The DNA of the CDR3 is TGTGCCAGCAGCTTGGTAGCGGGGACTCAAGAGACCCAGTACTTC.

The rearrangement links TRBV27 to TRBJ2-3; no reliable D call. The CDR3 loop spans 13 amino acids. Germline loops: CDR1 MNHEY, CDR2 SMNVEV (reference sequence). The V end lost 5 bases, the J end lost 8 bases, and 14 bases lay between the germline ends. The CDR3 nucleotides read TGTGCCAGCAGTCCCACCGCTGGGCTTACGCAGTATTTT. Protein sequence: CASSPTAGLTQYF.

The gene calls are TRBV7-9 and TRBJ2-7; D is uncertain. CDR1 and CDR2 (germline): SEHNR, FQNEAQ (reference sequence). The CDR3 consists of 15 residues. V was clipped by 1 base and J by 4 bases, with 14 bases between them. The CDR3 DNA sequence: TGTGCCAGCAGCTTAGATACCATTAGGGTTTACGAGCAGTACTTC. Translating gives CASSLDTIRVYEQYF.

This chain links TRBV7-6 with TRBJ2-5; perhaps TRBD2 as D (6 bases). Germline V lookup: CDR1 SGHVS, CDR2 FNYEAQ. V was cut by 5 bases and J by 4 bases, with 20 bases left in between. There are 16 residues in the CDR3. CDR3 amino acids: CASSPLPAGGGETQYF. CDR3 nucleotide sequence: TGTGCCAGCAGCCCTCTCCCGGCTGGGGGAGGAGAGACCCAGTACTTC. The variable domain in full, completed from reference TRBV7-6 and TRBJ2-5, reads GAGVSQSPRYKVTKRGQDVALRCDPISGHVSLYWYRQALGQGPEFLTYFNYEAQQDKSGLPNDRFSAERPEGSISTLTIQRTEQRDSAMYRCASSPLPAGGGETQYFGPGTRLLVL.

This clone was detected once. V usage is TRBV19 and J usage is TRBJ2-3; TRBD2 matches at 9 bases. CDR3 length: 13 amino acids. Germline CDR1 and CDR2: LNHDA and SQIVND (reference sequence). J gave up 4 bases and V 10 bases, and 6 bases lay outside the gene matches. This CDR3 reads CAIRERGADTQYF. The CDR3 DNA reads as TGTGCCATCAGGGAGCGGGGGGCAGATACGCAGTATTTT. The entire variable domain, with the rest obtained from reference TRBV19 and TRBJ2-3, is as follows: DGGITQSPKYLFRKEGQNVTLSCEQNLNHDAMYWYRQDPGQGLRLIYYSQIVNDFQKGDIAEGYSVSREKKESFPLTVTSAQKNPTAFYLCAIRERGADTQYFGPGTRLTVL.

The chain couples TRBV18 to TRBJ2-3; possible D gene TRBD2, 5 bases. The V end lost 2 bases, the J end lost 9 bases, and 12 bases lay between the germline ends. Germline V gene data show CDR1 as KGHSH and CDR2 as LQKENI. There are 13 residues in the CDR3. This CDR3 reads CASSPGAPGTQYF. The CDR3 DNA reads as TGTGCCAGCTCACCAGGAGCTCCGGGAACGCAGTATTTT. Together with reference TRBV18 and TRBJ2-3, the CDR3 gives the full variable domain: NAGVMQNPRHLVRRRGQEARLRCSPMKGHSHVYWYRQLPEEGLKFMVYLQKENIIDESGMPKERFSAEFPKEGPSILRIQQVVRGDSAAYFCASSPGAPGTQYFGPGTRLTVL.

V is TRBV6-6 and J is TRBJ1-3; D might be TRBD1 (6 bases). CDR1 and CDR2 (germline): MNHNY, SVGAGI (reference sequence). This CDR3 contains 14 residues. V lost 0 bases to trimming and J lost 4 bases, with 7 bases between them. For the CDR3, the DNA is TGTGCCAGCAGTTACTCAGACAGGGGAAACACCATATATTTT. Amino acid sequence: CASSYSDRGNTIYF.

The chain joins TRBV6-5 to TRBJ1-1; maybe TRBD1 (6 bases). The CDR3 runs 12 residues. V was cut by 8 bases and J by 6 bases, with 13 bases left in between. Germline V lookup: CDR1 MNHEY, CDR2 SVGAGI. In DNA, the CDR3 is TGTGCCAGCGGCCTAGACAGGCCTGAAGCTTTCTTT. Translating it yields CASGLDRPEAFF.

The chain has TRBV6-1 and TRBJ2-7; 8 bases fit TRBD2. CDR1 MNHNS and CDR2 SASEGT come from the germline V gene. V dropped 3 bases and J dropped 3; count of bases not matched to a gene: 4. CDR3 length: 14 residues. Here the CDR3 DNA reads TGTGCCAGCAGTGACCCCGGGACTAGCTACGAGCAGTACTTC. Translation gives CASSDPGTSYEQYF.

This chain uses TRBV19 with TRBJ1-5, with D unresolved. The CDR3 loop spans 13 amino acids. Germline CDR1 is LNHDA and CDR2 is SQIVND (reference sequence). Trimming took 4 bases from V and 5 from J, leaving 9 bases between them. The CDR3 loop is CASSRNMDQPQHF. The CDR3 nucleotides are TGTGCCAGTAGTAGGAACATGGATCAGCCCCAGCATTTT.

V usage is TRBV12-5 and J usage is TRBJ2-7, with D uncertain. This CDR3 is built from 13 residues. Between the trimmed V and J ends, which lost 0 bases and 6 bases, there was a span of 9 bases. CDR1 is LGHNT, CDR2 FRNRAP, per germline. CDR3 nucleotides: TGTGCTAGTGGTTTGGTACTGGGCCTCGAGCAGTACTTC. Its translation: CASGLVLGLEQYF.

The gene calls are TRBV27 and TRBJ2-3; 10 bases are a match to TRBD2. This CDR3 comprises 15 residues. Germline lookup yields CDR1 MNHEY and CDR2 SMNVEV (reference sequence). V shed 6 bases and J 1 base; nucleotides not matched to a gene: 4. CDR3 sequence reads: CASRLGLAGTDTQYF. In DNA form, the CDR3 reads TGTGCCAGCAGATTAGGACTAGCGGGCACAGATACGCAGTATTTT.

The V and J genes are TRBV19 and TRBJ2-2; weak D call: TRBD2 (5 bases). Looked up from germline, CDR1 is LNHDA and CDR2 is SQIVND (reference sequence). The length of the CDR3 is 13 residues. DNA of the CDR3: TGTGCAAGTTCGGGGTGGGACACCGGGGAGCTGTTTTTT. It yields the protein CASSGWDTGELFF. The entire variable domain, with the rest obtained from reference TRBV19 and TRBJ2-2, is as follows: DGGITQSPKYLFRKEGQNVTLSCEQNLNHDAMYWYRQDPGQGLRLIYYSQIVNDFQKGDIAEGYSVSREKKESFPLTVTSAQKNPTAFYLCASSGWDTGELFFGEGSRLTVL.

The CDR3: CASSEATGGNTIYF. CDR3 DNA sequence: TGTGCCAGCAGTGAAGCGACAGGGGGGAACACCATATATTTT. The chain has TRBV2 and TRBJ1-3; 9 nucleotides align to TRBD1. The CDR3 has 14 residues. Unmatched junction bases numbered 1, after V lost 0 bases and J lost 7 bases. Germline V CDR1 and CDR2: SNHLY, FYNNEI.

The chain joins TRBV6-6 to TRBJ2-2, with 11 nucleotides matching TRBD1. Germline CDR1 and CDR2: MNHNY and SVGAGI (reference sequence). CDR3 length equals 15 residues. V was clipped by 8 bases and J by 7 bases; unmatched bases: 9. The CDR3 sequence is CASRAWTGGIGELFF. DNA for the CDR3: TGTGCCAGCCGCGCATGGACAGGGGGCATCGGGGAGCTGTTTTTT.

This chain connects TRBV7-9 to TRBJ1-4, with a weak D call TRBD1 (5 bases). The germline CDR1 and CDR2 sequences are SEHNR and FQNEAQ (reference sequence). V lost 2 bases and J lost 0, with 13 bases in between. This CDR3 comprises 17 residues. This chain's CDR3 is CASSLWMDTATNEKLFF. DNA for the CDR3: TGTGCCAGCAGCTTATGGATGGACACCGCAACTAATGAAAAACTGTTTTTT.

The V gene is TRBV7-9, the J gene TRBJ2-2, with 12 positions matching TRBD2. This CDR3 region has 19 residues. Trimming at V came to 5 bases and at J to 2 bases, leaving 12 bases not matched to a gene. Per germline, CDR1 SEHNR and CDR2 FQNEAQ (reference sequence). CDR3 amino acids: CASSHSRLAGVSNTGELFF. The CDR3 DNA reads TGTGCCAGCAGCCACTCTCGACTAGCGGGGGTGTCCAACACCGGGGAGCTGTTTTTT.

This clone has a handful of counts. The chain joins TRBV6-1 to TRBJ1-6; no reliable D call. The V gene's germline CDR1 is MNHNS and CDR2 SASEGT. The CDR3 has 12 amino acids. With 7 bases removed from V and 11 bases from J, the gap between germline ends came to 12 bases. CDR3 bases: TGTGCCAGCATGGCCGTGCCTGCACCCCTCCACTTT. It is translated as CASMAVPAPLHF.

V is TRBV28 and J is TRBJ2-6; 8 nucleotides line up with TRBD1. The germline V gene has CDR1 MDHEN and CDR2 SYDVKM. Germline trimming cut 3 bases from V and 1 base from J; bases unmatched to any gene: 11. The CDR3 is made up of 19 amino acids. CDR3 nucleotide sequence: TGTGCCAGCAGTTTCGCCCCCTGGGGACAGGAGTCTGGGGCCAACGTCCTGACTTTC. It is translated as CASSFAPWGQESGANVLTF.

A remark on this clone: Germline is not matched at one junction end, which may reflect a read error. This rearrangement joins TRBV13 to TRBJ2-2; the D gene is possibly TRBD2 (5 bases). The CDR3 runs to 13 residues. The germline CDR1 and CDR2 sequences are PRHDT and FYEKMQ (reference sequence). In DNA, the CDR3 is TGTGCCACCAGCGGAGCGAACACCGGGGAGCTGTTTTTT. The encoded protein is CATSGANTGELFF.

The J gene is TRBJ2-2, the V gene TRBV29-1, with 9 bases aligning to TRBD1. This CDR3 comprises 13 residues. J was trimmed by 5 bases and V by 5 bases; bases with no gene match: 3. Germline CDR1 reads SQVTM; CDR2 reads ANQGSEA. CDR3 amino acids: CSVTTGGTGELFF. CDR3 in DNA: TGCAGCGTTACGACAGGGGGGACCGGGGAGCTGTTTTTT.

This clone was counted only a few times. This chain uses TRBV11-2 with TRBJ1-3, with 7 bases matching TRBD1. CDR1 SGHAT and CDR2 FQNNGV come from the germline V gene. Trimming took 4 bases from V and 9 from J; bases not matched to a gene: 6. This CDR3 has 13 amino acids. CDR3 sequence reads: CASSYGTASTIYF. Here the CDR3 DNA reads TGTGCCAGCAGCTACGGGACAGCTAGCACCATATATTTT.

Only one count was recorded for this clone. The V gene is TRBV6-4, the J gene TRBJ2-3; 8 bases fit TRBD2. V was pared by 2 bases and J by 0 bases, with 4 bases of the junction left unmatched. The length of the CDR3 is 16 residues. CDR1 MRHNA and CDR2 SNTAGT come from the germline V gene. The CDR3 loop is CASSDRGGASTDTQYF. The CDR3 region has the DNA TGTGCCAGCAGTGACCGGGGGGGGGCTAGCACAGATACGCAGTATTTT.

The V and J genes are TRBV21-1 and TRBJ1-1. TRBV21-1 is annotated as a pseudogene. There are 15 residues in the CDR3. The DNA of the CDR3 is TGTGCCAGCAGCAGGGGTTCGGGCCCCGGGGCAGAAGCTTTCTTT. Translation: CASSRGSGPGAEAFF.